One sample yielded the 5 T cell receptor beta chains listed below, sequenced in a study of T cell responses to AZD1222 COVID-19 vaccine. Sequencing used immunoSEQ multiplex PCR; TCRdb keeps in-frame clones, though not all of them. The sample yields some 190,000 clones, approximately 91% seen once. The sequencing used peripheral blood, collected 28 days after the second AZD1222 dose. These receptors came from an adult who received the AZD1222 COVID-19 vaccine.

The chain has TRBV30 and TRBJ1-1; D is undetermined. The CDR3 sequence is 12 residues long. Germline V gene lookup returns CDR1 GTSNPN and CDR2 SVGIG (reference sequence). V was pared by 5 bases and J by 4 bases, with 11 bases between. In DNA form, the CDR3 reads TGTGCCTGGGGCCCCACTGTCACTGAAGCTTTCTTT. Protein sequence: CAWGPTVTEAFF.

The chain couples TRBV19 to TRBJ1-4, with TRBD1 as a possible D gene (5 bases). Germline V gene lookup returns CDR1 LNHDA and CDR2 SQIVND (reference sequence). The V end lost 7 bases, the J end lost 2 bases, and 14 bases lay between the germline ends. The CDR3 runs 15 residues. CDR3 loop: CASTQDTRTNEKLFF. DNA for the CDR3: TGTGCCAGTACCCAGGACACCCGCACTAATGAAAAACTGTTTTTT.

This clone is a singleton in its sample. In DNA form, the CDR3 reads TGTGCCAGCAGTTCCGACTGGAATGAGCAGTTCTTC. This codes for CASSSDWNEQFF. J is TRBJ2-1 and V is TRBV25-1; no reliable D call. Trimming stripped 5 bases from V and 7 bases from J, with 9 bases between. The CDR3 totals 12 residues. Germline V gives CDR1 MGHDK, CDR2 SYGVNS.

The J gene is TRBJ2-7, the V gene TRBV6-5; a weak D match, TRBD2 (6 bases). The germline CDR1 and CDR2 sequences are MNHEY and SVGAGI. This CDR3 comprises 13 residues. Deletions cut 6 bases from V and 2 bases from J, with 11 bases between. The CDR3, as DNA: TGTGCCAGCAGCTGGCCGGGGGCCTACGAGCAGTACTTC. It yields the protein CASSWPGAYEQYF.

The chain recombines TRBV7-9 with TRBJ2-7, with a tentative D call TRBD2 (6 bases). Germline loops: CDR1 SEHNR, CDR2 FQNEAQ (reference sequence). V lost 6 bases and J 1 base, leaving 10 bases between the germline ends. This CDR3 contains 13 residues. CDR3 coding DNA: TGTGCCAGCAGAGCTAGCGCGTCCTACGAGCAGTACTTC. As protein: CASRASASYEQYF.